This T cell receptor beta chain was obtained from a study of cytomegalovirus exposure and HLA in healthy donors. Details on this clone: The antigen is not known.

Findings of the study overall: Among immune exposure information, only CMV serostatus was available.

The CDR3 is 15 amino acids. Germline V gene lookup returns CDR1 SGHTA and CDR2 FQGNSA. 60 Vbeta and 13 Jbeta primers were used in PCR. Repertoires were generated with immunoSEQ multiplex PCR, while TCRdb's copy carries only in-frame clones and drops some. This table has approximately 70,000 clones, 78% appearing once. This TCR was recovered from a man between 35 and 55 years old in good health and CMV-seronegative. The V and J genes are TRBV7-2 and TRBJ2-5; maybe TRBD2 (6 bases). The J call could be wrong; TRBJ2-7 is a better fit for the DNA end. The sequenced sample consisted of PBMCs. The chain's CDR3 is CASSLRLDLPYEQYF. CDR3 bases: TGTGCCAGCAGCCTAAGACTAGATCTACCCTACGAGCAGTACTTC.